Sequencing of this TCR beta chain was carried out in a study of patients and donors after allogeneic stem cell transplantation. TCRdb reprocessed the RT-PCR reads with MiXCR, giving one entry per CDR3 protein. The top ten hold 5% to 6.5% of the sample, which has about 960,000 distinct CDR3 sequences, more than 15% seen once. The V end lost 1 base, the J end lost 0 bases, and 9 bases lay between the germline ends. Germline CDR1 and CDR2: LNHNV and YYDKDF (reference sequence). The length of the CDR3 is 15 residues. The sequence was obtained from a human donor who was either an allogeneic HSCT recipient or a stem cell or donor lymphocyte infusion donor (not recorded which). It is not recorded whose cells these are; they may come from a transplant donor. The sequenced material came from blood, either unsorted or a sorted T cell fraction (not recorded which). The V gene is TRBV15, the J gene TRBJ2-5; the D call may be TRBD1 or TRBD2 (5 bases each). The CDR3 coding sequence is TGTGCCACCAGCAGAGGTTGGGGGAACCAAGAGACCCAGTACTTC. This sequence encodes CATSRGWGNQETQYF.